This T cell receptor (beta chain) was captured in a study of cytomegalovirus exposure and HLA in healthy donors (dated by TCRdb to the late 2010s). For context, the study as a whole: According to an earlier analysis of several hundred of the donors, about 179 million T cells yielded 90 million to 130 million unique TCR beta sequences and around 280 Gb of sequence data. An early release covering roughly 640 HLA-typed donors comprised approximately 290 gigabases of sequencing data and around 85 million unique TCR sequences. Of the approximately 400 genotyped donors, approximately 80% fell in the genetic ancestry cluster associated with self-reported Caucasian donors. The study aimed to test whether cataloging public T cell receptors could reveal signatures of past pathogen exposure. The T cell repertoires of 666 subjects were profiled by immunosequencing and related to cytomegalovirus serostatus. Besides the first cohort of hundreds of subjects, a separate validation cohort made up of over 95 different subjects was used. High-throughput TCR immunosequencing, statistical association of individual TCRs with disease status, and machine learning were combined to predict cytomegalovirus infection status. To study patterns of TCR occurrence, a later analysis re-analyzed previously published TCR beta repertoires from hundreds of donors and added high-resolution HLA genotyping. Rather than drawing on any new phenotypic data, the later analysis identified candidate immune exposures from TCR beta sequences and the way those sequences occurred across donors. An earlier analysis of about 600 of the donors used high-throughput TCR beta sequencing to judge whether each TCR beta V gene segment behaved as functional or pseudogenic. Donor age, sex, ethnicity and CMV serostatus were collected together with the repertoire data. Genome-wide SNP genotypes for about 65% of the 666 donors were used in a later genetic analysis, which treated that subset as a discovery cohort. All discovery cohort repertoires had been generated on a single sequencing platform. HLA typing covered class I and class II loci at four-digit resolution. Typing coverage differed by locus: A, B, C, DRB1 and DQB1 were typed in roughly 629-630 donors, DQA1 in 500 to 550, DPA1 in some 600, and DPB1 in just under 490. Roughly 5 DR-DQ haplotypes were handled as single units for association and clustering, since linkage in the cohort was strong. Among around 400 genotyped donors of the cohort, an average of around 220,000 unique TCR beta nucleotide sequences was sequenced per donor, of which about 18% were non-productive. General study outcomes and caveats: According to a later genetic analysis, donors in an Asian-associated ancestry cluster had fewer N-insertions in productive TCRs than the roughly 670-donor mean. Linkage disequilibrium might explain the correlated functional status among segregating V segments, but an unknown experimental factor could not be ruled out. A cluster of highly shared sequence variants was judged likely to represent a technical artifact of the sequencing pipeline. According to the authors, the approach could potentially be generalized to other disease states and immunological phenotypes. In a later analysis, around 15,000 TCR beta sequences were associated with specific HLA alleles at a false discovery rate of 0.05. In the study, about 150 TCR beta chains were listed as associated with cytomegalovirus. In a later analysis, several top co-occurrence clusters were reported to appear linked to parvovirus B19, influenza, CMV and Epstein-Barr virus. HLA typing was unavailable for some donors at each locus, so association tests used only the typed subset. Some IMGT-functional V segments, including TRBV6-2 and TRBV6-3, could not be told apart with the 87-base-pair reads, so those segments were excluded. In vitro tests confirmed that a few of the cytomegalovirus-associated TCR beta chains recognize cytomegalovirus antigens. Most CMV-associated TCR beta chains appeared to be HLA-restricted in a later analysis, and the HLA associations seemed to be driven largely by CMV exposure. According to a later analysis, TCR association rates differed among HLA loci, with DRB1 alleles showing the most associated TCRs and HLA-C alleles showing the fewest. Most TCR sequences were seen in very few donors, while some public TCRs were found in many individuals. An earlier analysis of some 560 of the donors showed that most TCR beta V segments appeared in productive rearrangements either about 87% or about 30% of the time, which broadly matched IMGT annotations. The only immune exposure information available for the cohort was CMV serostatus. Presence/absence analyses assumed roughly uniform sequencing depth across donors, an assumption that may not hold. A further reported finding was that TCR beta sequences accurately predicted the HLA-A and HLA-B alleles for most subjects in the first cohort. A later genetic analysis associated a missense DCLRE1C variant with V-gene and J-gene trimming of TCR beta chains, and an independent cohort replicated the association. This cohort had only TCR beta chains sequenced, and the lack of alpha or paired-chain data limited which features could be detected. In both the original and validation cohorts, the classifier was reported to diagnose cytomegalovirus status with high specificity and sensitivity. Because counts were too low, some 17 rarely observed V segments, including chromosome 9 orphons, were excluded from the earlier analysis of under 650 of the donors. When HLA alleles, especially DR and DQ, strongly co-occurred, TCR associations were difficult to assign to individual alleles. Compared with equally common non-associated chains, HLA-associated TCR beta chains in a later analysis were more clonally expanded and had lower generation probabilities.

This clone showed up just a few times. Its target antigen remains unknown. Per-base qualities were not stored, and no clone one base away is much larger. CDR1 and CDR2 are read off the germline V gene as MDHEN and SYDVKM. Germline trimming amounts to 8 bases on V and 4 bases on J, with 7 as the count of junction bases outside the gene matches. The CDR3 sequence holds 14 residues, the cysteine and phenylalanine included. Only CDR3 DNA is held: 42 bases, read in frame from base 1. The cohort comprised 670 or so healthy bone marrow donors. At the time of sampling, all cohort members were nominally healthy, though unrecorded immune exposures were likely present. The donor tested CMV seronegative, placing the donor among the 352 seronegative members of the cohort. Each donor provided a peripheral blood sample, and peripheral blood mononuclear cells were used for TCR beta sequencing. Genomic DNA was extracted from the blood cell samples with the Qiagen DNeasy Blood Extraction Kit.

Receptors were amplified or captured by the immunoSEQ multiplex PCR assay. A mixture of 60 forward primers for TCR Vbeta segments and 13 reverse primers for TCR Jbeta segments was used in the multiplex PCR. A multiplex PCR assay on genomic DNA amplified the CDR3 region of rearranged TCR beta genes. Amplified TCR beta libraries were sequenced as 87-base-pair reads on the Illumina HiSeq System. In the authors' own workflow: A later analysis counted some 80 million unique TCR beta chains across the 666 repertoires, and approximately 11 million of these chains were shared by at least two donors. To remove PCR and sequencing errors, raw reads were error-corrected and collapsed into unique sequences using a nearest-neighbor algorithm that merged closely related sequences. Alignment of CDR3 sequences to IMGT reference sequences was used to assign V, D and J gene segments. For a sequence to be retained, at least a six-nucleotide match to both a V gene segment and a J gene segment was required. A rearrangement counted as productive if the CDR3 had no stop codons and remained in frame with V and J, and every other rearrangement counted as non-productive. Following IMGT convention, CDR3 was defined as the stretch from the second conserved V-encoded cysteine to the conserved J-encoded phenylalanine. The earlier analysis of approximately 500 of the donors excluded sequences that lacked an unambiguous match to a single V gene segment. In an earlier analysis of more than 500 of the donors, a V segment was called functional when productive rearrangements were above 56.7%, and segregating when the standard deviation between donors exceeded 5%. A statistical classification framework was developed to diagnose cytomegalovirus status using the catalog of TCR beta chain sequences. V and J gene assignment, in a later analysis, came from comparing TCR nucleotide sequences with IMGT/GENE-DB human TR gene sequences. Using the TCRdist pipeline, a later analysis assigned CDR3 sequences along with most-parsimonious VDJ recombination scenarios. A later analysis defined each TCR beta chain by its CDR3 amino acid sequence plus V-gene family, and excluded reads lacking a unique V-gene family. In a later analysis, approximately 590 highly shared, low-generation-probability nucleotide sequences were removed to address suspected cross-contamination and a sequencing artifact. For each public chain, a later analysis derived a clonal expansion index from normalized ranks of inferred template counts within each repertoire. In a later analysis, generation probabilities were computed using a VDJ recombination model fitted to out-of-frame rearrangements, and the results were checked against IGoR. Hypergeometric tests were used in a later analysis to score TCR-TCR, TCR-HLA and TCR-CMV co-occurrence, with a repertoire-size bias correction applied to the TCR pairs. To estimate false discovery rates, a later analysis permuted the HLA or CMV assignments 20 times. A later analysis grouped co-occurring TCRs with DBSCAN, adding TCRdist sequence similarity when clustering within HLA-allele-positive subsets. Repertoires with fewer than 30,000 or more than 120,000 public chains, plus five repertoires with anomalous nucleotide sharing, were excluded from co-occurrence clustering. TCRdb's version of the immuneACCESS table is confined to in-frame rearrangements and falls short of the full clone set. An unresolved V gene accounts for under half of the shortfall where checked; the remainder is of unknown origin. That table gives V, J and clone size, and the DNA gave D and trimming. The sample has fewer than 75,000 clones on record, roughly 77% of them singletons. The ten largest clones add up to approximately 4.3% of the sample.

The V and J genes are TRBV28 and TRBJ1-3; 8 bases in between match TRBD1. What was sequenced was PBMCs. The sequence derives from a woman aged 25 to 39 in good health and CMV-seronegative. Here the CDR3 is given as CASYGTGRGNTIYF. The DNA reads TGTGCCAGCTATGGGACAGGCAGAGGAAACACCATATATTTT.